This is a list of T cell receptor beta chains from one sample in a study of blood T cell repertoires in COVID-19. Sequencing used immunoSEQ multiplex PCR; TCRdb keeps in-frame clones, though not all of them. The sample has about 190,000 clones, approximately 90% seen once; the top ten hold around 4.8%. Material for sequencing was peripheral blood. The receptors were gathered from a human donor in a cohort sampled during active COVID-19. The CDR3 runs from the conserved cysteine through the conserved F or W. The D gene is left open where the match is weak. Not every row has a clone size; where given, it reads once, few, many or a size class.

clone size	D gene	J gene	V gene	CDR3 DNA	CDR3 protein
NA	NA	TRBJ2-2	TRBV19	TGTGCCAGTAGTCCTGCAGGCCAAGAGAGCGGGGAGCTGTTTTTT	CASSPAGQESGELFF
NA	TRBD1	TRBJ1-6	TRBV28	TGTGCCAGCAGTTCCGAAAACCGGGACAGGGTTCACTTT	CASSSENRDRVHF
NA	NA	TRBJ1-5	TRBV7-2	TGTGCCAGCAGCTTAGTAACCGGGGGCAATCAGCCCCAGCATTTT	CASSLVTGGNQPQHF
NA	TRBD2	TRBJ2-6	TRBV29-1	TGCAGCGTTGGGTGGGCGGGAGGATTCTCTGGGGCCAACGTCCTGACTTTC	CSVGWAGGFSGANVLTF
NA	NA	TRBJ1-2	TRBV25-1	TGTGCCAGCAGTGAATTCAGGACAGGCTACACCTTC	CASSEFRTGYTF
NA	NA	TRBJ1-4	TRBV20-1	TGCAGTGCTAGTCCGGGGAATAATGAAAAACTGTTTTTT	CSASPGNNEKLFF
NA	TRBD2	TRBJ2-1	TRBV9	TGTGCCAGCAGCGTAGGACTGGGACTAGCGGAGGGCAATGAGCAGTTCTTC	CASSVGLGLAEGNEQFF
NA	TRBD1	TRBJ2-7	TRBV5-4	TGTGCCAGCAGCTTGGGGGGGACAGGGCGTACCTACGAGCAGTACTTC	CASSLGGTGRTYEQYF
NA	NA	TRBJ1-1	TRBV28	TGTGCCAGCAGGGGCAACAAGATTCGAGCTTTCTTT	CASRGNKIRAFF
NA	NA	TRBJ1-1	TRBV3-1/TRBV3-2	TGTGCCAGCAGCCCAGGGTTACCGAACACTGAAGCTTTCTTT	CASSPGLPNTEAFF
NA	NA	TRBJ1-6	TRBV5-1	TGCGCCAGCAGGCGGGATTCGGGTAATTCACCCCTCCACTTT	CASRRDSGNSPLHF
once	NA	TRBJ1-2	TRBV12-3/TRBV12-4	TGTGCCAGCAGTTTTCTCCCCCATGGCTACACCTTC	CASSFLPHGYTF
NA	TRBD1	TRBJ2-5	TRBV18	TGTGCCAGCTCACCGGACAGGGGTATTGAGACCCAGTACTTC	CASSPDRGIETQYF
NA	TRBD1	TRBJ2-1	TRBV3-1/TRBV3-2	TGTGCCAGCAGCCAACAGGGGGCATACAATGAGCAGTTCTTC	CASSQQGAYNEQFF
NA	NA	TRBJ1-6	TRBV19	TGTGCCAGTAGTTGGCAGGGTTCGAGTTCACCCCTCCACTTT	CASSWQGSSSPLHF
NA	NA	TRBJ2-3	TRBV11-2	TGTGCCAGCAGCTTAGGGGGAGCAGATACGCAGTATTTT	CASSLGGADTQYF
once	NA	TRBJ1-2	TRBV29-1	TGCAGCGTTGAAGGGACATCCAACTATGGCTACACCTTC	CSVEGTSNYGYTF
NA	TRBD1	TRBJ2-7	TRBV28	TGTGCCAGCAGCTATCAGGGGGTCGAGCAGTACTTC	CASSYQGVEQYF
NA	NA	TRBJ1-1	TRBV24-1	TGTGCCACCAGGATGGGAGGTGGCACTGAAGCTTTCTTT	CATRMGGGTEAFF
NA	NA	TRBJ2-5	TRBV5-1	TGCGCCAGCAGCCAATCGGTAGGGGGAGAGACCCAGTACTTC	CASSQSVGGETQYF
NA	NA	TRBJ1-1	TRBV5-4	TGTGCCAGCAGCTTCGGGGGTTTGAACACTGAAGCTTTCTTT	CASSFGGLNTEAFF
NA	TRBD2	TRBJ2-2	TRBV19	TGTGCCAGTAGTATAGTCGAGCGGGGGAACACCGGGGAGCTGTTTTTT	CASSIVERGNTGELFF
once	NA	TRBJ2-5	TRBV5-1	TGCGCCAGCAGCCATCAGACAGAGAGGCTAGAGACCCAGTACTTC	CASSHQTERLETQYF
NA	TRBD1	TRBJ2-5	TRBV5-5	TGTGCCAGCAGCTTGGTGGGACAGGGGGAGACCCAGTACTTC	CASSLVGQGETQYF
NA	NA	TRBJ2-7	TRBV28	TGTGCCAGCAGTTTGAGGGGGGGGTCCTACGAGCAGTACTTC	CASSLRGGSYEQYF
once	TRBD1	TRBJ2-5	TRBV29-1	TGCAGCGTTATACAGGGGTGGGGAGAGACCCAGTACTTC	CSVIQGWGETQYF
NA	TRBD1	TRBJ2-2	TRBV19	TGTGCCAGTAGTATCGCCGGGACAGGGTACACCGGGGAGCTGTTTTTT	CASSIAGTGYTGELFF
NA	NA	TRBJ2-3	TRBV5-5	TGTGCCAGCAGCCCTTCGACACACACAGATACGCAGTATTTT	CASSPSTHTDTQYF
NA	TRBD2	TRBJ2-7	TRBV4-2	TGTGCCAGCAGCCAAGAGACTAGCGGGGTCTACTCCTACGAGCAGTACTTC	CASSQETSGVYSYEQYF
NA	NA	TRBJ1-5	TRBV20-1	TGCAGTGCTAGTACCAAAGGCGGGGCGGCGAGACAGCCCCAGCATTTT	CSASTKGGAARQPQHF
NA	TRBD1	TRBJ2-5	TRBV5-4	TGTGCCAGCAGCTGGTCCACAGGGGGCCAAGAGACCCAGTACTTC	CASSWSTGGQETQYF
NA	NA	TRBJ1-1	TRBV9	TGTGCCAGCAGCGCTGGGACAACCGGAATGAACACTGAAGCTTTCTTT	CASSAGTTGMNTEAFF
NA	NA	TRBJ2-1	TRBV19	TGTGCCAGTAGTCAGCGACTAGTCAGGAGCTCCTACAATGAGCAGTTCTTC	CASSQRLVRSSYNEQFF
NA	TRBD1	TRBJ2-7	TRBV2	TGTGCCAGCGGTTACCAGGGGGCATACGAGCAGTACTTC	CASGYQGAYEQYF
NA	NA	TRBJ1-2	TRBV5-1	TGCGCCAGCAGCTTAGGAGACAGGACCTATGGCTACACCTTC	CASSLGDRTYGYTF
once	TRBD1	TRBJ1-3	TRBV6-5	TGTGCCAGCAGGGGGACAGGGACCGTGTCCACCATATATTTT	CASRGTGTVSTIYF
NA	TRBD1	TRBJ1-4	TRBV3-1/TRBV3-2	TGTGCCAGCAGCCCCCGGGACAGATCTGAAAAACTGTTTTTT	CASSPRDRSEKLFF
NA	NA	TRBJ1-6	TRBV19	TGTGCCAGTAGTATAACAGCCTATAATTCACCCCTCCACTTT	CASSITAYNSPLHF
once	NA	TRBJ1-1	TRBV15	TGTGCCACCAGCATCCCAGCGGACACTGAAGCTTTCTTT	CATSIPADTEAFF
NA	TRBD1	TRBJ2-7	TRBV6-5	TGTGCCAGCAGAAAACAGGGGGCGCAGTACTTC	CASRKQGAQYF
NA	NA	TRBJ2-7	TRBV5-1	TGCGCCAGCAGCTTGGGGGGGCAGACGCCATTCGGCGAGCAGTACTTC	CASSLGGQTPFGEQYF
NA	NA	TRBJ1-2	TRBV2	TGTGCCAGCAGTGACCCCGGACAGCCCGACTGGGGTGGCTACACCTTC	CASSDPGQPDWGGYTF
once	TRBD1	TRBJ2-7	TRBV6-5	TGTGCCAGCAACCAAGACAGGGATTCCTACGAGCAGTACTTC	CASNQDRDSYEQYF
NA	NA	TRBJ1-6	TRBV7-2	TGTGCCAGCAGCTTAGACAGTACCTATAATTCACCCCTCCACTTT	CASSLDSTYNSPLHF
NA	NA	TRBJ1-5	TRBV6-5	TGTGCCAGTCATGCGGGAGTAATCCAGCCCCAGCATTTT	CASHAGVIQPQHF
NA	TRBD2	TRBJ2-1	TRBV14	TGTGCCAGCAGCCAAGCACTAGCGGGGGGGGGTGAGCAGTTCTTC	CASSQALAGGGEQFF
NA	NA	TRBJ1-6	TRBV5-1	TGCGCCAGCAGCTTGGTGTCAGGGGAATCCTATAATTCACCCCTCCACTTT	CASSLVSGESYNSPLHF
NA	TRBD2	TRBJ2-1	TRBV19	TGTGCCAGTAGGCGGACTAGCAACAATGAGCAGTTCTTC	CASRRTSNNEQFF
NA	NA	TRBJ2-3	TRBV24-1	TGTGCCACCAGTGATTTGGGAGGGGATACGCAGTATTTT	CATSDLGGDTQYF
NA	TRBD2	TRBJ2-1	TRBV27	TGTGCCAGCAGTTTCGCGGCGGGAGTTAAATACAATGAGCAGTTCTTC	CASSFAAGVKYNEQFF
NA	TRBD1	TRBJ1-6	TRBV4-1	TGCGCCAGCAGCCAAGCTCAGGGGGCAGGATCACCCCTCCACTTT	CASSQAQGAGSPLHF
NA	TRBD1	TRBJ2-5	TRBV7-2	TGTGCCAGCAGCCAGCAAGGGACAGGGGGTGAGACCCAGTACTTC	CASSQQGTGGETQYF
once	NA	TRBJ2-3	TRBV7-9	TGTGCCAGCAGCGGGCGGGGAAGCACAGATACGCAGTATTTT	CASSGRGSTDTQYF
NA	TRBD2	TRBJ2-1	TRBV4-1	TGCGCCAGCAGCCAAGGGGCAGCGGGAGAGGCGAATGAGCAGTTCTTC	CASSQGAAGEANEQFF
few	TRBD2	TRBJ2-2	TRBV5-6	TGTGCCAGCAGCTCGGGACTAGCGAGCGGGGAGCTGTTTTTT	CASSSGLASGELFF